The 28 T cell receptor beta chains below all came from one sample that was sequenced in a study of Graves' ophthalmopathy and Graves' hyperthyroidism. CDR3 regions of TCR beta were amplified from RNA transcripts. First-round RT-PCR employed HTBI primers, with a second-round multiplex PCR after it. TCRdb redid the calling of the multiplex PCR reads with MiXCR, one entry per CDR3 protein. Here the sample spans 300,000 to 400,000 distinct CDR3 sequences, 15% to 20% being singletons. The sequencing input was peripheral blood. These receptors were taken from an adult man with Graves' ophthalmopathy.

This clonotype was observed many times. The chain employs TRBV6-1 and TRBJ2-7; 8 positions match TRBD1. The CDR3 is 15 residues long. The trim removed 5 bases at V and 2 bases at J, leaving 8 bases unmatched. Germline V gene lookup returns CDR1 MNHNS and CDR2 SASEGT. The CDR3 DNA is TGTGCCAGCAGTAGCAGGACAGGGCCCGCCTACGAGCAGTACTTC. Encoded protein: CASSSRTGPAYEQYF.

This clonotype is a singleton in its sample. The DNA for the CDR3 is TGCGCCAGCAGCTTCACAGGGCGACACCAAGAGACCCAGTACTTC. This translates into CASSFTGRHQETQYF. The chain employs TRBV5-1 and TRBJ2-5; weak D call: TRBD1 (6 bases). Germline assignment: CDR1 SGHRS and CDR2 YFSETQ. Deletions cut 2 bases from V and 0 bases from J, with 11 bases between. CDR3 length: 15 amino acids.

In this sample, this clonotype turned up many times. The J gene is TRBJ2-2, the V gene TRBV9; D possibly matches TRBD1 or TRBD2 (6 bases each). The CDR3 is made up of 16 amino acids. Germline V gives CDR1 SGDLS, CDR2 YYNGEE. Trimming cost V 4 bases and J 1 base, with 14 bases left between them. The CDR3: CASSRGVGVNTGELFF. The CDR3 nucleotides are TGTGCCAGCAGCAGGGGGGTCGGGGTGAACACCGGGGAGCTGTTTTTT.

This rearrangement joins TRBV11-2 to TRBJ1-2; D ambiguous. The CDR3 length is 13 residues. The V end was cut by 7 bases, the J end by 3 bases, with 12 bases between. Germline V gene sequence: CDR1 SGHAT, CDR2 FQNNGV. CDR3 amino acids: CASTKDGDYGYTF. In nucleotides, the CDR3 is TGTGCCAGCACCAAAGACGGGGACTATGGCTACACCTTC.

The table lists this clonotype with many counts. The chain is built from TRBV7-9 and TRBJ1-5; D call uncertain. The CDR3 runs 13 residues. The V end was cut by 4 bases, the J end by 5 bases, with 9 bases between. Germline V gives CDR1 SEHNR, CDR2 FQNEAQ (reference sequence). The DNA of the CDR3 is TGTGCCAGCAGCTCATCCACGTATCAGCCCCAGCATTTT. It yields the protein CASSSSTYQPQHF.

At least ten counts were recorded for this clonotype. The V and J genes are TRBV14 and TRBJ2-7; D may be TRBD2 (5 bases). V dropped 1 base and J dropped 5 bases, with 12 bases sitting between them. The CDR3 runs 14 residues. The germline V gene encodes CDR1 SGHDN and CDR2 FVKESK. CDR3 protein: CASSQGASFHEQYF. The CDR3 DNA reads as TGTGCCAGCAGCCAAGGGGCTAGCTTCCACGAGCAGTACTTC.

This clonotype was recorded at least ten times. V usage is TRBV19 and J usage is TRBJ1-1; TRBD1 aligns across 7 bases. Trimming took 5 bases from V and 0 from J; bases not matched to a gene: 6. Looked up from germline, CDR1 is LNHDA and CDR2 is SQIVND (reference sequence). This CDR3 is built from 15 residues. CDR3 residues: CASSARDRLNTEAFF. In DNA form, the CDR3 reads TGTGCCAGTAGTGCCCGGGACAGATTGAACACTGAAGCTTTCTTT.

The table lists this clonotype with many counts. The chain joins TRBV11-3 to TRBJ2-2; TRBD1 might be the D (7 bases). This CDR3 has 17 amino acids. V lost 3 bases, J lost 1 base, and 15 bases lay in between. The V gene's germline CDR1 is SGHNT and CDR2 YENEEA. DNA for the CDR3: TGTGCCAGCAGCTTCAGGGGGGCCGGGCAGAACACCGGGGAGCTGTTTTTT. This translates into CASSFRGAGQNTGELFF.

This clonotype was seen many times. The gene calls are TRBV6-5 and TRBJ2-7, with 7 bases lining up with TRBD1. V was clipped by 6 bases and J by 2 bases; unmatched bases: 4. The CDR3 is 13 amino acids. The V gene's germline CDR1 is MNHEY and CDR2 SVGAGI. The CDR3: CASRPGTAYEQYF. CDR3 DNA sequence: TGTGCCAGCAGACCGGGGACAGCCTACGAGCAGTACTTC.

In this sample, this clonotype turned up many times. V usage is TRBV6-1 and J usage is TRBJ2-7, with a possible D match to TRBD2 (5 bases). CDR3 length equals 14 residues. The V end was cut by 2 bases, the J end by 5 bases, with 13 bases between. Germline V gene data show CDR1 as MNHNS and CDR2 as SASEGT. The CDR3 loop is CASSELGVRDEQYF. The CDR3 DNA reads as TGTGCCAGCAGTGAACTCGGGGTAAGGGACGAGCAGTACTTC.

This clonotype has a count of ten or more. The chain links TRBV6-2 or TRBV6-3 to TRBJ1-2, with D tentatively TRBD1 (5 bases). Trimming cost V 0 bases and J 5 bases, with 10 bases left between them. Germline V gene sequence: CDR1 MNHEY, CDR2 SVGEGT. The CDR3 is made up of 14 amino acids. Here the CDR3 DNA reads TGTGCCAGCAGTTACTCAGGGGCACGGTATGGCTACACCTTC. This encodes CASSYSGARYGYTF.

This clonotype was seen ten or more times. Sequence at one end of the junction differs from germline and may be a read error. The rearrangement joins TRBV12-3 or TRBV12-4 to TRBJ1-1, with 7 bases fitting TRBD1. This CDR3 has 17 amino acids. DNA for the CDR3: TGTGCCAGCAGTTTAGTCGCAGGGGGACGATTGTACACTGAAGCTTCCTTT. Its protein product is CASSLVAGGRLYTEASF.

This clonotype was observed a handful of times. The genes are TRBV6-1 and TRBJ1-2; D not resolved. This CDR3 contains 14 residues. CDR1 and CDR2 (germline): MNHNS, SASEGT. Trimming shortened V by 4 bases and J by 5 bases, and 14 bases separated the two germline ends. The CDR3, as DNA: TGTGCCAGCAGTGTCAGTGTGGCGATATATGGCTACACCTTC. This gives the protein CASSVSVAIYGYTF.

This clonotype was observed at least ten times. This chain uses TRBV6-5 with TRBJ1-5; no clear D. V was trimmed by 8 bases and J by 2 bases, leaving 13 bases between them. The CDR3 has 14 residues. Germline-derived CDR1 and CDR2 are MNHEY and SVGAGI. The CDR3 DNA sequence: TGTGCCAGCTACGGGGTATTTGGCAATCAGCCCCAGCATTTT. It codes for CASYGVFGNQPQHF.

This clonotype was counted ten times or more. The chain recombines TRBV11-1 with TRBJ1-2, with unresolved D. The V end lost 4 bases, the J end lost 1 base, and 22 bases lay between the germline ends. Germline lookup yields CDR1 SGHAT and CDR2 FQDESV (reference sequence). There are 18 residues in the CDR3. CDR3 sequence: CASSSPPSISGHNYGYTF. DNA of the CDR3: TGTGCCAGCAGCTCCCCGCCCTCTATTTCAGGCCATAACTATGGCTACACCTTC.

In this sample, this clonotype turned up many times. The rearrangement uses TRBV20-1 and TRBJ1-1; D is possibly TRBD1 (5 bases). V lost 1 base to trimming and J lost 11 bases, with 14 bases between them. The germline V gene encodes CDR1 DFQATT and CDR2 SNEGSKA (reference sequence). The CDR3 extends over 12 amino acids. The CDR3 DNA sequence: TGCAGTGCTAGAGGACAGCTCGAGATGGCTTTCTTT. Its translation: CSARGQLEMAFF.

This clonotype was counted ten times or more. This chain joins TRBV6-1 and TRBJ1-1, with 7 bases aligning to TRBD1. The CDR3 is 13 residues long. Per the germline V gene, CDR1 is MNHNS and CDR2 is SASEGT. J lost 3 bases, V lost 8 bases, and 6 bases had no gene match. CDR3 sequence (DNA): TGTGCCAGCGCTCCCACAGGGGACACTGAAGCTTTCTTT. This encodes CASAPTGDTEAFF.

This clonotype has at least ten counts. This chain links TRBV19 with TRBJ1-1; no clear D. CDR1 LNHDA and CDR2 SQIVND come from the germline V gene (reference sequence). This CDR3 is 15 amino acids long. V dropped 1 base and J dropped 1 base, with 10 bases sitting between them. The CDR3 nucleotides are TGTGCCAGTAGTATAGGTGGCCAGAAGAACACTGAAGCTTTCTTT. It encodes CASSIGGQKNTEAFF. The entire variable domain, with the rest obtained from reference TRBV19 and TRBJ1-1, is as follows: DGGITQSPKYLFRKEGQNVTLSCEQNLNHDAMYWYRQDPGQGLRLIYYSQIVNDFQKGDIAEGYSVSREKKESFPLTVTSAQKNPTAFYLCASSIGGQKNTEAFFGQGTRLTVV.

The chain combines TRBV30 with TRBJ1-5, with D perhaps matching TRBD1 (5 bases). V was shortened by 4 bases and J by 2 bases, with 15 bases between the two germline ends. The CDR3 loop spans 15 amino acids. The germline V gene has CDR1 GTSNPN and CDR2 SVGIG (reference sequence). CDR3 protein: CAWNVAGTGNQPQHF. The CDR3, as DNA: TGTGCCTGGAATGTGGCCGGGACTGGCAATCAGCCCCAGCATTTT.

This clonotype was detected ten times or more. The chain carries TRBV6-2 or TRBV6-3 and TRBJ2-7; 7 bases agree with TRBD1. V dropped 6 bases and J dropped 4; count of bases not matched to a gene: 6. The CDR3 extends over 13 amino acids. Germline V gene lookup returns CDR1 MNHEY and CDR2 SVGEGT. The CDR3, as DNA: TGTGCCAGCAGGACCACGACAGGGTACGAGCAGTACTTC. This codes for CASRTTTGYEQYF.

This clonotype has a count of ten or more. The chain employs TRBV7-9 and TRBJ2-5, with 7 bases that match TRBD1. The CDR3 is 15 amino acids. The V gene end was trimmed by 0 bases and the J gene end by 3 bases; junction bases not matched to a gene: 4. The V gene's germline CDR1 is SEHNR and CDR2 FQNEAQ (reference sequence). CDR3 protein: CASSLARDREETQYF. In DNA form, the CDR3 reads TGTGCCAGCAGCTTAGCCCGGGACAGAGAAGAGACCCAGTACTTC.

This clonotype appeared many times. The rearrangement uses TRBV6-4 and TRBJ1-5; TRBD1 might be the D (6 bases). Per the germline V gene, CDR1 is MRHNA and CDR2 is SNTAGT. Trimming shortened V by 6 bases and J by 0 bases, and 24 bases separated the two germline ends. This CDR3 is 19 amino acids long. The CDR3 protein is CASRTDRTLPLVSNQPQHF. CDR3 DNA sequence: TGTGCCAGCAGAACCGACAGGACTTTGCCCTTAGTTAGCAATCAGCCCCAGCATTTT.

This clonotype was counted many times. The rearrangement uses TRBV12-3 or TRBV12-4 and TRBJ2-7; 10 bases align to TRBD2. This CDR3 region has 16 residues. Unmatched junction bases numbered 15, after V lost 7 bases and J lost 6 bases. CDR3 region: CASTLFSGGKGGEQYF. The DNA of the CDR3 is TGTGCCAGCACCCTTTTTAGCGGGGGGAAAGGCGGCGAGCAGTACTTC.

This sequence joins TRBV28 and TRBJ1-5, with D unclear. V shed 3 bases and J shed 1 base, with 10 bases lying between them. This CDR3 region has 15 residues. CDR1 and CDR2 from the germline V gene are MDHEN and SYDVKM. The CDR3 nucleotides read TGTGCCAGCAGTTTGCCCTACGGGAGCAATCAGCCCCAGCATTTT. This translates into CASSLPYGSNQPQHF. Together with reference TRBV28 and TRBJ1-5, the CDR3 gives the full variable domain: DVKVTQSSRYLVKRTGEKVFLECVQDMDHENMFWYRQDPGLGLRLIYFSYDVKMKEKGDIPEGYSVSREKKERFSLILESASTNQTSMYLCASSLPYGSNQPQHFGDGTRLSIL.

CDR3 amino acids: CASSARNSGNTIYF. Here the CDR3 DNA reads TGCGCCAGCAGCGCCAGGAACTCTGGAAACACCATATATTTT. This rearrangement joins TRBV5-1 to TRBJ1-3, with D unresolved. This CDR3 is 14 amino acids long. Germline assignment: CDR1 SGHRS and CDR2 YFSETQ. V shed 4 bases and J shed 0 bases, with 8 bases lying between them.

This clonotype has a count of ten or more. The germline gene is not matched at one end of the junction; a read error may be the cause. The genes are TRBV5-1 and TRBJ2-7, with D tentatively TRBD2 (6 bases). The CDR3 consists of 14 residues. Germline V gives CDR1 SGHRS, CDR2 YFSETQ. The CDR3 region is CASSSTGGSYEQYF. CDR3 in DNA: TGTGCCAGCAGTTCGACCGGGGGATCCTACGAGCAGTACTTC.

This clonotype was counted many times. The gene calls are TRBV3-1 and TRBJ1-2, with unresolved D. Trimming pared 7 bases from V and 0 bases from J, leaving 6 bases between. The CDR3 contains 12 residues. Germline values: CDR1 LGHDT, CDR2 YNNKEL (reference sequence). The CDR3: CASTGPNYGYTF. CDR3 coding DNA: TGTGCCAGCACAGGCCCTAACTATGGCTACACCTTC.

DNA for the CDR3: TGTGCCAGCAGCTTAGTCGGGGGACAGGGGGGTTCGGAAGCTTTCTTT. This gives the protein CASSLVGGQGGSEAFF. The chain carries TRBV11-2 and TRBJ1-1, with 11 positions matching TRBD1. The CDR3 is made up of 16 amino acids. The junction had 9 bases not matched to a gene; V was cut back by 1 base and J by 8 bases. CDR1 and CDR2 (germline): SGHAT, FQNNGV.